Detailed here is one T cell receptor beta chain. Antigen unknown. Likely a read error: the CDR3 ends without its conserved phenylalanine or tryptophan. There were TCR beta CDR3 regions amplified from RNA transcripts. The HTBI primer set drove a first-round RT-PCR of the TCR CDR3. In TCRdb, the multiplex PCR reads were re-called with MiXCR into one record per CDR3 protein. The sample lists 300,000 to 450,000 distinct CDR3 sequences; about 25% were seen once. The data derive from a study of T cells in Graves' hyperthyroidism and ophthalmopathy. Study summary: Any treatment followed the collection of peripheral blood at initial diagnosis.

V gave up 3 bases and J gave up 6 bases; unmatched junction bases: 8. Looked up from germline, CDR1 is KGHSH and CDR2 is LQKENI. The CDR3 spans 15 residues. Patients having uncontrolled infection, another autoimmune disease, pregnancy or lactation were not included. Overall study findings and caveats: The majority of expanded thyroid clonotypes above 0.001 also appeared in blood.

The chain combines TRBV18 with TRBJ2-1; the match to TRBD1 covers 7 bases. Sequencing was carried out using blood. This sequence was found in a man aged 50 to 59 with Graves' hyperthyroidism. The CDR3 DNA reads TGTGCCAGCTCACCCCCTGGACAGGCTCGCAATGAGCAGTTCTAC. It yields the protein CASSPPGQARNEQFY.